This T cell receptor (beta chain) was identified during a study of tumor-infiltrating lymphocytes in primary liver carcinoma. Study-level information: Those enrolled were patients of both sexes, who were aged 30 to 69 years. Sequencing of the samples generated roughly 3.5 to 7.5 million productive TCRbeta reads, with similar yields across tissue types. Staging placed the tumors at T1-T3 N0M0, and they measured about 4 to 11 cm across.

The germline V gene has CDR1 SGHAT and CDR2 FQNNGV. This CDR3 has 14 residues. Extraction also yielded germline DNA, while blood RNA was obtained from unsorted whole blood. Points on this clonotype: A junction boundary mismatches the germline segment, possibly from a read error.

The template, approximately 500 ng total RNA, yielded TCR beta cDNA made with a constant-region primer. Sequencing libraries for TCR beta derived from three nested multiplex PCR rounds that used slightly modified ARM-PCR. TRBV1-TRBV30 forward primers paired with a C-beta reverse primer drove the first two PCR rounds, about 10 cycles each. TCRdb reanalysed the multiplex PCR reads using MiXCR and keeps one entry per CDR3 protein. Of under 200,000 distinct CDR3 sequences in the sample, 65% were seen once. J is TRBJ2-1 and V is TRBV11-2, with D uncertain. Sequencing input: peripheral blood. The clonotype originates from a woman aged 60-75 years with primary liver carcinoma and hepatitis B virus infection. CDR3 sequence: CVSSFAGESYVQFF. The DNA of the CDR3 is TGTGTCAGCAGCTTCGCAGGAGAGTCCTATGTGCAGTTCTTC.